This T cell receptor (beta chain) originates from a study of cytotoxic CD8 clonotypes in ibrutinib-treated CLL. This table comes from immunoSEQ multiplex PCR, and its TCRdb copy is limited to in-frame clones, with some not included. The repertoire holds 100,000 to 150,000 clones, with roughly 85% as singletons. This CDR3 comprises 11 residues. V lost 4 bases and J lost 11, with 9 bases in between. Germline CDR1 reads ENHRY; CDR2 reads SYGVKD. The rearrangement uses TRBV10-3 and TRBJ2-4; D gene unclear. The receptor was isolated from a human donor with chronic lymphocytic leukemia. The starting material was PBMCs, obtained after 24 months of ibrutinib treatment. This chain's CDR3 is CAISADRLQYF. CDR3 DNA sequence: TGTGCCATCAGTGCGGACCGGCTTCAGTACTTC.